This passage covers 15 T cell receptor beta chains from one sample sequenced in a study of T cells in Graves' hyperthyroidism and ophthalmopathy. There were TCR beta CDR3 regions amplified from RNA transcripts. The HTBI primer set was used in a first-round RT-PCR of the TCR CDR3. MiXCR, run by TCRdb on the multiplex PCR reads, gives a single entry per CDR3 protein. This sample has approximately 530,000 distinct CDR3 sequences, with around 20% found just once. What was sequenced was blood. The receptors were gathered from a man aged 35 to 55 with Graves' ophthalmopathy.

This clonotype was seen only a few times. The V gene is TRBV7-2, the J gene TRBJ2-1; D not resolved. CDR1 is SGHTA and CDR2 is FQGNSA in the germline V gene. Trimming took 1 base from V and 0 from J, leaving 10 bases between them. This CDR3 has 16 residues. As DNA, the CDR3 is TGTGCCAGCAGCTTAGGGGGTCAAAGCTCCTACAATGAGCAGTTCTTC. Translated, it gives CASSLGGQSSYNEQFF.

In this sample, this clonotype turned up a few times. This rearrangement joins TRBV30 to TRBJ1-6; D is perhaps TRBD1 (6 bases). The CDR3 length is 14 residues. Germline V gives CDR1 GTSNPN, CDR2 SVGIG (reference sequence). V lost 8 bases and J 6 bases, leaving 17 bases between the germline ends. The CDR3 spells CAGRGGRINSPLHF. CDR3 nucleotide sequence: TGTGCCGGCCGAGGGGGGAGGATTAATTCACCCCTCCACTTT.

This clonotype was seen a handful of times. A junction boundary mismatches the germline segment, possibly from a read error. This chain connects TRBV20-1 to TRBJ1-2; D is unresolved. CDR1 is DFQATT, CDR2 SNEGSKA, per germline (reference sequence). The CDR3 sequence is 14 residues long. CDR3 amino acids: CSASPPAEGYRYTF. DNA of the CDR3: TGCAGTGCTTCCCCCCCGGCGGAGGGCTATCGCTACACCTTC.

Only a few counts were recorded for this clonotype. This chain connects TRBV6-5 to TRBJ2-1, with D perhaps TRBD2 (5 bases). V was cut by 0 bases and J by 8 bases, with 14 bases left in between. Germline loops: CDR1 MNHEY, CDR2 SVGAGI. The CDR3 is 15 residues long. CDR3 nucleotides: TGTGCCAGCAGTTACTCGATATCCGGGCGGGATGAGCAGTTCTTC. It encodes CASSYSISGRDEQFF.

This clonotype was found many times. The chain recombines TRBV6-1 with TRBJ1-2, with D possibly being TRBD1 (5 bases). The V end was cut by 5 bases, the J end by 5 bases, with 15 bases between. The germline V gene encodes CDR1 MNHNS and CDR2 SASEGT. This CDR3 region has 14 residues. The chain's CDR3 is CASSLDGTGYGYTF. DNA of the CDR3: TGTGCCAGCAGTTTAGATGGGACTGGGTATGGCTACACCTTC.

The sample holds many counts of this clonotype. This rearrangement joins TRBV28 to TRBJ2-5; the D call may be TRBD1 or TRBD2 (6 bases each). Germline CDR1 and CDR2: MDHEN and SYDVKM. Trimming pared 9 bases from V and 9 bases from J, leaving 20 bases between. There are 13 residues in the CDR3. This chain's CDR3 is CASSSYGGAAQYF. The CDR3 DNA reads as TGTGCCAGTAGCTCCTACGGGGGCGCGGCCCAGTACTTC.

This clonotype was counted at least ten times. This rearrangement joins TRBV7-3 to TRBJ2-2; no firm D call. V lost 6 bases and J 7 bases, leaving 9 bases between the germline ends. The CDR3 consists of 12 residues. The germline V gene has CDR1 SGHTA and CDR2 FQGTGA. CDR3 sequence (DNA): TGTGCCAGCAGTACTGGGAACGGGGAGCTGTTTTTT. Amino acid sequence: CASSTGNGELFF.

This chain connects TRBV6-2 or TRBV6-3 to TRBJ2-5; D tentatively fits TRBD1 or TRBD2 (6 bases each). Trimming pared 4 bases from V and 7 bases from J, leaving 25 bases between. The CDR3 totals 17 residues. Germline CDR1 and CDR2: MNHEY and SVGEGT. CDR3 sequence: CASSCPISGAPPGTQYF. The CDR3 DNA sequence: TGTGCCAGCAGTTGCCCCATATCGGGGGCCCCACCAGGGACCCAGTACTTC.

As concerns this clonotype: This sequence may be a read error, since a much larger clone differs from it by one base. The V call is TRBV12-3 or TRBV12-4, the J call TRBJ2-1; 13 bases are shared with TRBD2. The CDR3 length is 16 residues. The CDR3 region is CASSSPGLAGVGERFF. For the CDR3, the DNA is TGTGCCAGCAGTTCTCCCGGACTAGCGGGAGTAGGGGAGCGGTTCTTC.

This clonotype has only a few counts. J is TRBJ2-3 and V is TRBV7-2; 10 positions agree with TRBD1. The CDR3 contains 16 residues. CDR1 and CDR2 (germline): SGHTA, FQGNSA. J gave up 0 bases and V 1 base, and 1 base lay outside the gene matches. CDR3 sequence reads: CASSLGDRGSTDTQYF. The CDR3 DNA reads TGTGCCAGCAGCTTAGGGGACAGGGGAAGCACAGATACGCAGTATTTT.

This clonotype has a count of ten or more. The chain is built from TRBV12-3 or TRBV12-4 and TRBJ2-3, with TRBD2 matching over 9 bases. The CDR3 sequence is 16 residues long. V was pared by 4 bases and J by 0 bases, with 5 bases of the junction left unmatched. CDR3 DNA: TGTGCCAGCAGTTCACCGACTAGCGGCAGCACAGATACGCAGTATTTT. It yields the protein CASSSPTSGSTDTQYF.

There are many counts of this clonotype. The CDR3 loop reads CAVNWNTEAFF. CDR3 nucleotide sequence: TGTGCCGTAAACTGGAACACTGAAGCTTTCTTT. The gene calls are TRBV30 and TRBJ1-1; D is uncertain. This CDR3 is 11 amino acids long. Between the trimmed V and J ends, which lost 8 bases and 1 base, there was a span of 8 bases. Germline-derived CDR1 and CDR2 are GTSNPN and SVGIG (reference sequence).

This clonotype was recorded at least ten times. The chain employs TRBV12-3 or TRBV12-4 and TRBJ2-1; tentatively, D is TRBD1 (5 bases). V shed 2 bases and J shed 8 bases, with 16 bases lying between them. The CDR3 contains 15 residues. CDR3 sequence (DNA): TGTGCCAGCAGTTTACAGGGTAATATTGAATATGAGCAGTTCTTC. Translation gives CASSLQGNIEYEQFF.

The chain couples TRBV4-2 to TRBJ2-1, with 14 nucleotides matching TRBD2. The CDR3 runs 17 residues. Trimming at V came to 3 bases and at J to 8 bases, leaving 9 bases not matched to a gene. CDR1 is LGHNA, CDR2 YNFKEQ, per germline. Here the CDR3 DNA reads TGTGCCAGCAGCCAGGCCGGGACTAGCGGGAGAGGGCATGAGCAGTTCTTC. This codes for CASSQAGTSGRGHEQFF.

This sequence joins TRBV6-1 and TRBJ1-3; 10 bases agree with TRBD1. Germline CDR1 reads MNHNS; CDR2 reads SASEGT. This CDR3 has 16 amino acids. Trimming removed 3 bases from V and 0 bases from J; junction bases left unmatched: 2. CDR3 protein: CASSETGGHSGNTIYF. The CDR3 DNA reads TGTGCCAGCAGTGAGACAGGGGGCCACTCTGGAAACACCATATATTTT.